The rows below give T cell receptor beta chains drawn from one sample of a study of T cell changes during pregnancy in multiple sclerosis. Assay: immunoSEQ multiplex PCR; the TCRdb copy retains only in-frame clones and omits some. Here the sample spans approximately 100,000 clones, about 90% being singletons. The sample consisted of peripheral blood, taken after pregnancy. These receptors came from a female donor with multiple sclerosis, enrolled in a pregnancy study. CDR3s leave out the opening cysteine and the closing phenylalanine or tryptophan. Only some rows state a clone size, as once, few, many or a class for expanded clones.

CDR3aa	v_gene	j_gene	len	abundance
ASSDSILNEQF	TRBV6-4	TRBJ2-1	11	few
ASSFLGGSSYNEQF	TRBV7-8	TRBJ2-1	14	-
ASTEGQGASYNEQF	TRBV19	TRBJ2-1	14	-
ASSYERMATEAF	TRBV6-5	TRBJ1-1	12	-
ASSLGRLAGPGTQY	TRBV5-6	TRBJ2-5	14	-
TSRLLPDRGSYEQY	TRBV1	TRBJ2-7	14	-
ASSYQGAGYGYT	TRBV2	TRBJ1-2	12	-
ASSFRNRVGETQY	TRBV27	TRBJ2-5	13	-
ASSRAGGAGSYNEQF	TRBV27	TRBJ2-1	15	-
ASSFGGINEQY	TRBV28	TRBJ2-7	11	-
ASSYFGQGYYGYT	TRBV6-6	TRBJ1-2	13	-